The 15 T cell receptor beta chains below were found in one sample sequenced in a study of shared clonotypes between healthy human individuals. Here immunoSEQ multiplex PCR was the method, and the copy in TCRdb shows in-frame clones only, minus some. The data contain approximately 1.9 million clones, 93% of them singletons. CD8 cells classed as naive were CD45RO-negative and positively selected for CCR7, excluding terminally differentiated effector memory CD45RA+ cells. Material: naive CD8+ T cells from PBMCs. Receptors were obtained from a man between 18 and 29 years old in good health. Some clones in this sample may be carry-over from other donors' samples.

The J gene is TRBJ2-7, the V gene TRBV13; D is ambiguous. Germline V CDR1 and CDR2: PRHDT, FYEKMQ (reference sequence). V was pared by 5 bases and J by 2 bases, with 10 bases between. This CDR3 comprises 13 residues. The CDR3 nucleotides read TGTGCCAGCAGCCCGGCGAGTCCCTACGAGCAGTACTTC. This translates into CASSPASPYEQYF.

The chain carries TRBV27 and TRBJ1-2; 10 bases fit TRBD1. With 6 bases clipped from V and 5 bases from J, the junction kept 9 bases outside the gene matches. CDR1 MNHEY and CDR2 SMNVEV come from the germline V gene (reference sequence). This CDR3 region has 15 residues. DNA of the CDR3: TGTGCCAGCAGCACACGACAGGGGGCAGGGTATGGCTACACCTTC. It encodes CASSTRQGAGYGYTF.

The chain uses TRBV28 and TRBJ2-7, with D tentatively TRBD2 (6 bases). This CDR3 region has 13 residues. V was trimmed by 4 bases and J by 6 bases, leaving 13 bases between them. Germline assignment: CDR1 MDHEN and CDR2 SYDVKM. This CDR3 is CASSSPGAREQYF. Here the CDR3 DNA reads TGTGCCAGCAGTTCCCCGGGAGCCCGCGAGCAGTACTTC.

V and J are TRBV4-1 and TRBJ2-1; maybe TRBD1 (6 bases). V dropped 6 bases and J dropped 5 bases, with 11 bases sitting between them. Looked up from germline, CDR1 is MGHRA and CDR2 is YSYEKL. The CDR3 consists of 13 residues. CDR3 nucleotide sequence: TGCGCCAGCAGTAGGACAGACAACAATGAGCAGTTCTTC. Its translation is CASSRTDNNEQFF.

The gene calls are TRBV5-1 and TRBJ1-3; D is unclear. Germline CDR1 SGHRS, CDR2 YFSETQ. CDR3 size: 14 residues. Trimming cost V 2 bases and J 2 bases, with 8 bases left between them. This CDR3 reads CASSFDLTGNTIYF. CDR3 DNA sequence: TGCGCCAGCAGCTTTGACCTGACTGGAAACACCATATATTTT.

This clone turned up a few times. This rearrangement joins TRBV21-1 to TRBJ2-7; the D call in the table, TRBD2, was not verified against the DNA. TRBV21-1 is a listed pseudogene. This CDR3 has 17 amino acids. DNA for the CDR3: TGTGCCAGCAGCAAAGAGGTGGGAGTATCGGGTTGGAACGAGCAGTACTTC. Protein: CASSKEVGVSGWNEQYF.

This rearrangement joins TRBV6-6 to TRBJ2-1; a weak D match, TRBD1 (6 bases). The germline V gene has CDR1 MNHNY and CDR2 SVGAGI (reference sequence). Trimming shortened V by 0 bases and J by 1 base, and 7 bases separated the two germline ends. The CDR3 contains 15 residues. DNA of the CDR3: TGTGCCAGCAGTTACTCCACAGGGTCCTACAATGAGCAGTTCTTC. As protein: CASSYSTGSYNEQFF.

The gene calls are TRBV28 and TRBJ2-1; TRBD1 matches at 9 bases. This CDR3 region has 16 residues. Germline CDR1 and CDR2: MDHEN and SYDVKM. With 3 bases clipped from V and 6 bases from J, the junction kept 9 bases outside the gene matches. The CDR3 here is CASSFLGTGSFNEQFF. CDR3 DNA: TGTGCCAGCAGTTTCCTCGGGACAGGGTCTTTCAATGAGCAGTTCTTC.

V usage is TRBV5-4 and J usage is TRBJ1-2, with 9 bases that match TRBD1. The CDR3 has 14 amino acids. The V gene's germline CDR1 is SGHNT and CDR2 YYREEE (reference sequence). Trimming at V came to 4 bases and at J to 3 bases, leaving 4 bases not matched to a gene. Here the CDR3 reads CASSPYRGHYGYTF. In nucleotides, the CDR3 is TGTGCCAGCAGCCCCTACAGGGGGCACTATGGCTACACCTTC.

The chain has TRBV4-1 and TRBJ2-1; possibly TRBD2 for D (5 bases). The CDR3 is 16 amino acids. From germline, CDR1 is MGHRA and CDR2 YSYEKL. V dropped 7 bases and J dropped 2 bases, with 18 bases sitting between them. CDR3 loop: CASTPMWETTYNEQFF. For the CDR3, the DNA is TGCGCCAGCACTCCAATGTGGGAGACTACCTACAATGAGCAGTTCTTC.

CDR3 nucleotide sequence: TGTGCCAGCAGTTTGGGTGGGCCCCTCACCGGGGAGCTGTTTTTT. Translating it yields CASSLGGPLTGELFF. The chain uses TRBV28 and TRBJ2-2; D gene ambiguous. V was pared by 3 bases and J by 4 bases, with 12 bases between. The CDR3 spans 15 residues. CDR1 and CDR2 from the germline V gene are MDHEN and SYDVKM.

In DNA, the CDR3 is TGTGCCAGCAGCACAGATCCAGGGAATAGTCCCTACGAGCAGTACTTC. It specifies CASSTDPGNSPYEQYF. The chain is built from TRBV7-9 and TRBJ2-7; D is possibly TRBD1 (5 bases). Deletions cut 5 bases from V and 2 bases from J, with 19 bases between. The CDR3 runs to 16 residues. CDR1 is SEHNR, CDR2 FQNEAQ, per germline (reference sequence).

This rearrangement joins TRBV19 to TRBJ1-5; perhaps TRBD1 as D (5 bases). V gave up 6 bases and J gave up 5 bases, with 14 bases separating them. Germline V gene lookup returns CDR1 LNHDA and CDR2 SQIVND (reference sequence). The CDR3 has 14 amino acids. The CDR3 region has the DNA TGTGCCAGTAGGTCCGGTGGGGCGTATCAGCCCCAGCATTTT. Amino acids: CASRSGGAYQPQHF. Drawing the rest from reference TRBV19 and TRBJ1-5, the complete variable domain is DGGITQSPKYLFRKEGQNVTLSCEQNLNHDAMYWYRQDPGQGLRLIYYSQIVNDFQKGDIAEGYSVSREKKESFPLTVTSAQKNPTAFYLCASRSGGAYQPQHFGDGTRLSIL.

This clone was recorded once. The chain carries TRBV27 and TRBJ2-7; 9 bases agree with TRBD2. CDR1 is MNHEY and CDR2 is SMNVEV in the germline V gene (reference sequence). The V segment lost 3 bases and the J segment 2 bases; nucleotides outside the gene matches: 2. The CDR3 consists of 14 residues. The CDR3 DNA follows: TGTGCCAGCAGTTTTTCTAGCGGGGCCTACGAGCAGTACTTC. Translated: CASSFSSGAYEQYF.

The chain carries TRBV7-8 and TRBJ2-1, with TRBD2 matching 7 bases. The V gene end was trimmed by 4 bases and the J gene end by 0 bases; junction bases not matched to a gene: 9. The germline V gene encodes CDR1 SGHVS and CDR2 FQNEAQ. This CDR3 is built from 17 residues. The DNA of the CDR3 is TGTGCCAGCAGCTCCCTTCCGGGAGGATACTCCTACAATGAGCAGTTCTTC. This sequence encodes CASSSLPGGYSYNEQFF.